A selection of T cell receptor beta chains follows, all from one sample in a study of control samples from healthy donors and cancer patients. The protocol was immunoSEQ multiplex PCR, while the TCRdb copy is restricted to in-frame clones and leaves out a portion. The top ten hold approximately 3.6% of the sample, which has 70,000 to 80,000 clones, roughly 87% seen once. The sequencing input was blood. Receptors originate from a woman between 45 and 65 years old in good health. CDR3s include the opening cysteine and the closing phenylalanine or tryptophan. Each record gives: V gene, clone size, J gene, D gene, CDR3 length, CDR3 DNA, CDR3 protein. D genes are given only for firm matches. Size tells how often a clone was seen (once, few, many) or the class of an expanded clone, and some rows leave it out.

TRBV28	.	TRBJ1-4	.	18	TGTGCCAGCTCCTTTAGAGTGGGTTGGGCGGTTGGGAGTGAAAAACTGTTTTTT	CASSFRVGWAVGSEKLFF
TRBV15	.	TRBJ2-7	.	15	TGTGCCACCAGCAGAGTCGGGACTTTAGACTACGAGCAGTACTTC	CATSRVGTLDYEQYF
TRBV7-8	.	TRBJ1-6	.	17	TGTGCCAGCAGCGAAAGAGGCGGGAGCTCCTATAATTCACCCCTCCACTTT	CASSERGGSSYNSPLHF
TRBV7-2	.	TRBJ1-4	.	15	TGTGCCAGCAGCCCCCGGACAGTTATAGTTGGGAAACTGTTTTTT	CASSPRTVIVGKLFF
TRBV2	.	TRBJ2-1	TRBD2	16	TGTGCCAGCAGTGAAAGGACTAGCGGGTTCTACAATGAGCAGTTCTTC	CASSERTSGFYNEQFF
TRBV30	.	TRBJ2-2	.	14	TGTGCCTGGAGTGCCCTCCCCTTCACCGGGGAGCTGTTTTTT	CAWSALPFTGELFF
TRBV11-2	.	TRBJ1-2	.	11	TGTGCCAGCAGCCGAACTATTGGCTACACCTTC	CASSRTIGYTF
TRBV28	.	TRBJ2-7	TRBD2	16	TGTGCCAGCAGTAGGGGGGCTAGCGGGATTCAAGGCGAGCAGTACTTC	CASSRGASGIQGEQYF
TRBV2	few	TRBJ1-1	.	14	TGTGCCAGCAGTCCGTTTGGAGGGGGCACTGAAGCTTTCTTT	CASSPFGGGTEAFF
TRBV19	few	TRBJ2-1	TRBD2	16	TGTGCCAGTAGTATATTGACTAGCGGGAGCCGGAATGAGCAGTTCTTC	CASSILTSGSRNEQFF
TRBV3-1/TRBV3-2	once	TRBJ2-4	.	18	TGTGCCAGCAGCCAAGATGCAGAGGCCAGATCCACCAAAAACATTCAGTACTTC	CASSQDAEARSTKNIQYF
TRBV9	.	TRBJ1-4	TRBD1	17	TGTGCCAGCAGCGTTTCAGGGGGTACCTCAACTAATGAAAAACTGTTTTTT	CASSVSGGTSTNEKLFF
TRBV5-4	.	TRBJ2-7	TRBD2	15	TGTGCCAGCAGCCCCGGACTAGCGGGACTCTACGAGCAGTACTTC	CASSPGLAGLYEQYF
TRBV6-2/TRBV6-3	.	TRBJ1-1	TRBD1	13	TGTGCCAGCAGTAGGGGGCCCTCCACTGAAGCTTTCTTT	CASSRGPSTEAFF
TRBV7-9	.	TRBJ2-7	TRBD1	13	TGTGCCAGCAGCAGGGACAGCCTAGGGGAGCAGTACTTC	CASSRDSLGEQYF
TRBV6-1	.	TRBJ1-5	TRBD1	16	TGTGCCAGCAGTGAAATGAGGACAGGGGGCAGCCAGCCCCAGCATTTT	CASSEMRTGGSQPQHF
TRBV9	.	TRBJ2-1	.	12	TGTGCCAGCAGCGAAAACTACAATGAGCAGTTCTTC	CASSENYNEQFF
TRBV18	.	TRBJ2-5	TRBD1	15	TGTGCCAGCTCTCGTGGAACAGGGGGCTTAGAGACCCAGTACTTC	CASSRGTGGLETQYF
TRBV5-4	.	TRBJ1-2	.	13	TGTGCCAGCAGCCCGGCCCAAAACTATGGCTACACCTTC	CASSPAQNYGYTF
TRBV3-1/TRBV3-2	few	TRBJ2-7	.	14	TGTGCCAGCAGCCCCTGGGGGGTGCCCTACGAGCAGTACTTC	CASSPWGVPYEQYF
TRBV5-1	.	TRBJ2-7	TRBD1	13	TGCGCCAGCAGCGCGACAGGGTTAAGTGAGCAGTACTTC	CASSATGLSEQYF
TRBV27	.	TRBJ2-3	.	16	TGTGCCAGCAGTTTCTTCGGTAGCGGAAACACAGATACGCAGTATTTT	CASSFFGSGNTDTQYF
TRBV5-4	.	TRBJ2-1	.	14	TGTGCCAGTGAGTCCAGGAGGCCCATCAATGAGCAGTTCTTC	CASESRRPINEQFF
TRBV28	.	TRBJ1-2	.	12	TGTGCCAGCAGGGGTCTTCAGGGTGGCTACACCTTC	CASRGLQGGYTF
TRBV5-1	.	TRBJ2-7	TRBD2	14	TGCGCCAGCAGCGTGACTAGCGGGAGCCCCGAGCAGTACTTC	CASSVTSGSPEQYF
TRBV6-5	.	TRBJ2-3	TRBD2	14	TGTGCCAGCAGTAGAGCGGGAGAAACAGATACGCAGTATTTT	CASSRAGETDTQYF
TRBV4-1	.	TRBJ2-5	TRBD2	16	TGCGCCAGCAGCCAAGCTCGGACTAGCGGGACCAAGACCCAGTACTTC	CASSQARTSGTKTQYF
TRBV6-5	.	TRBJ2-7	.	11	TGTGCCAGCAGCCACTCCGACGAGCAGTACTTC	CASSHSDEQYF
TRBV11-2	.	TRBJ2-7	TRBD1	14	TGTGCCAGCAGCCGGACAGGGGGGGCCTACGAGCAGTACTTC	CASSRTGGAYEQYF
TRBV4-1	.	TRBJ2-3	.	16	TGCGCCAGCAGCCATCGCCGGGACCCAGGCACAGATACGCAGTATTTT	CASSHRRDPGTDTQYF
TRBV18	.	TRBJ2-1	TRBD1	16	TGTGCCAGCTCACGACGGACAGGGGTGGATTCCGATGAGCAGTTCTTC	CASSRRTGVDSDEQFF
TRBV28	few	TRBJ1-3	.	13	TGTGCCAGCAGTGATGATTTCTGGGGCACCATATATTTT	CASSDDFWGTIYF
TRBV5-1	.	TRBJ2-6	.	16	TGCGCCAGCAGCTTGGACTGGGCTGCTGGGGCCAACGTCCTGACTTTC	CASSLDWAAGANVLTF
TRBV7-3	.	TRBJ2-7	TRBD1	15	TGTGCCAGCAGGTTACAAGGGACAGGAGGCTACGAGCAGTACTTC	CASRLQGTGGYEQYF
TRBV28	.	TRBJ1-4	.	16	TGTGCCAGCAGTTCGGCCGGCCAACTACGGAATGAAAAACTGTTTTTT	CASSSAGQLRNEKLFF
TRBV28	.	TRBJ1-2	.	15	TGTGCCAGCAGTTTTCCACAGGGCCTTATCTATGGCTACACCTTC	CASSFPQGLIYGYTF
TRBV4-1	.	TRBJ1-5	.	14	TGCGCCAGCAGTCTGCTCGGGGCGGGTCAGCCCCAGCATTTT	CASSLLGAGQPQHF
TRBV7-9	.	TRBJ2-1	.	17	TGTGCCAGCACCGGGGGTAGCGAGACCAGCTCCTACAATGAGCAGTTCTTC	CASTGGSETSSYNEQFF
TRBV6-1	.	TRBJ1-3	.	15	TGTGCCAGCAGTGAAAGCGGGGGCTCTGGAAACACCATATATTTT	CASSESGGSGNTIYF
TRBV11-2	.	TRBJ2-3	TRBD2	16	TGTGCCAGCAGGTCGACTAGCGGAACCACACAGTCTACGCAGTATTTT	CASRSTSGTTQSTQYF
TRBV10-3	few	TRBJ2-3	.	14	TGTGCCGCCCGGGACTCCGGCCCCCCAGATACGCAGTATTTT	CAARDSGPPDTQYF
TRBV10-3	.	TRBJ2-2	.	15	TGTGCCATCAGTGAGTTGATGGGACCCACCGGGGAGCTGTTTTTT	CAISELMGPTGELFF
TRBV7-9	.	TRBJ2-5	.	14	TGTGCCAGCAGCTTAGACGGAGGCCAAGAGACCCAGTACTTC	CASSLDGGQETQYF
TRBV21-1	.	TRBJ2-2	.	12	TGTGCCAGCAGCAAGGGAACCGGGGAGCTGTTTTTT	CASSKGTGELFF
TRBV7-2	.	TRBJ2-5	.	13	TGTGCCAGCAGCTTAGTTCCGGAAGAGACCCAGTACTTC	CASSLVPEETQYF
TRBV7-2	.	TRBJ1-2	.	15	TGTGCCAGCAGCTCCTACAGGCTAGCAAACTATGGCTACACCTTC	CASSSYRLANYGYTF
TRBV7-2	once	TRBJ2-7	.	13	TGTGCCAGCAGCTTAGAGTTCGCCTACGAGCAGTACTTC	CASSLEFAYEQYF
TRBV11-1	.	TRBJ2-1	TRBD2	14	TGTGCCAGCAGCTTGTGGCGGGAGGGCAATGAGCAGTTCTTC	CASSLWREGNEQFF
TRBV7-2	.	TRBJ2-7	TRBD1	15	TGTGCCAGCAGCTTAATGACAGGGAGCTCCTACGAGCAGTACTTC	CASSLMTGSSYEQYF
TRBV3-1/TRBV3-2	.	TRBJ1-5	.	15	TGTGCCAGCAGCCAAGATAGCCGGACCAATCAGCCCCAGCATTTT	CASSQDSRTNQPQHF
TRBV7-3	.	TRBJ2-1	TRBD2	16	TGTGCCAGCAGCTTTACCGGGACTAGCGGGATCAATGAGCAGTTCTTC	CASSFTGTSGINEQFF
TRBV18	.	TRBJ1-1	.	13	TGTGCCAGCTCCGAGGGGGGTAGCACTGAAGCTTTCTTT	CASSEGGSTEAFF
TRBV5-1	.	TRBJ2-3	.	13	TGCGCCAGCAGCTACAGGGAAACAGATACGCAGTATTTT	CASSYRETDTQYF
TRBV15	.	TRBJ1-1	TRBD1	15	TGTGCCACCAGCAGCTCAGGGACAGGGAACACTGAAGCTTTCTTT	CATSSSGTGNTEAFF
TRBV5-1	few	TRBJ2-1	.	15	TGCGCCAGCAGCTTGGCTAGACCCTCCTACAATGAGCAGTTCTTC	CASSLARPSYNEQFF